The 19 T cell receptor beta chains listed next were all sequenced from one sample in a study of blood T cell repertoires in COVID-19. Assay used: immunoSEQ multiplex PCR; TCRdb lists only in-frame clones, some missing. The sample has 100,000 to 150,000 clones, over 75% seen once. The sample taken for sequencing was peripheral blood. All receptors derive from a man aged 60 to 69 with acute or convalescent COVID-19.

V is TRBV5-6 and J is TRBJ2-7, with 12 positions matching TRBD2. CDR1 SGHDT and CDR2 YYEEEE come from the germline V gene. The CDR3 runs to 15 residues. V was pared by 3 bases and J by 7 bases, with 8 bases of the junction left unmatched. The CDR3 DNA is TGTGCCAGCAGCTCACTAGCGGGAGGCCTATGGGAGCAGTACTTC. This sequence encodes CASSSLAGGLWEQYF.

V gene TRBV5-4 combines with J gene TRBJ2-1, with 7 bases lining up with TRBD2. With 0 bases clipped from V and 0 bases from J, the junction kept 3 bases outside the gene matches. The CDR3 covers 16 residues. CDR1 is SGHNT, CDR2 YYREEE, per germline (reference sequence). CDR3 DNA: TGTGCCAGCAGCTTGGTAGCGGGTAGCTCCTACAATGAGCAGTTCTTC. The encoded protein is CASSLVAGSSYNEQFF.

This rearrangement joins TRBV5-4 to TRBJ2-7, with TRBD2 matching over 8 bases. The CDR3 runs to 14 residues. Germline V lookup: CDR1 SGHNT, CDR2 YYREEE (reference sequence). V lost 2 bases, J lost 7 bases, and 8 bases stayed unmatched. CDR3 coding DNA: TGTGCCAGCAGCTTTGGTAGCGGGAACGGTGAGCAGTACTTC. Translated, it gives CASSFGSGNGEQYF.

This clone was counted only a few times. The chain recombines TRBV5-1 with TRBJ2-7, with a weak D call TRBD2 (6 bases). The V end lost 1 base, the J end lost 3 bases, and 11 bases lay between the germline ends. Per germline, CDR1 SGHRS and CDR2 YFSETQ. This CDR3 has 14 amino acids. The CDR3 loop is CASSLYRGGYEQYF. The CDR3 coding sequence is TGCGCCAGCAGCTTGTATAGGGGAGGCTACGAGCAGTACTTC.

This clone was seen many times. V is TRBV29-1 and J is TRBJ2-5; TRBD2 aligns across 10 bases. J was trimmed by 4 bases and V by 6 bases; bases with no gene match: 5. This CDR3 spans 13 amino acids. The germline V gene has CDR1 SQVTM and CDR2 ANQGSEA. CDR3: CSVRTSGGETQYF. The CDR3 DNA reads TGCAGCGTGAGGACTAGCGGAGGAGAGACCCAGTACTTC.

The chain is built from TRBV5-1 and TRBJ2-1; 9 bases fit TRBD2. Germline V CDR1 and CDR2: SGHRS, YFSETQ. V gave up 0 bases and J gave up 6 bases; unmatched junction bases: 7. This CDR3 has 16 residues. For the CDR3, the DNA is TGCGCCAGCAGCTTGGAGCTAGCGGGACCGTCCAATGAGCAGTTCTTC. Residues: CASSLELAGPSNEQFF.

This chain uses TRBV9 with TRBJ1-1, with TRBD1 as a possible D gene (5 bases). CDR1 SGDLS and CDR2 YYNGEE come from the germline V gene. Trimming pared 4 bases from V and 6 bases from J, leaving 16 bases between. The CDR3 has 14 residues. This chain's CDR3 is CASSPREGRAEAFF. CDR3 in DNA: TGTGCCAGCAGCCCCAGGGAGGGAAGGGCTGAAGCTTTCTTT.

The chain combines TRBV5-4 with TRBJ1-1; D gene ambiguous. V was clipped by 3 bases and J by 1 base, with 10 bases between them. Germline values: CDR1 SGHNT, CDR2 YYREEE (reference sequence). This CDR3 region has 14 residues. CDR3 protein: CASSSQTSNTEAFF. The CDR3 nucleotides are TGTGCCAGCAGCTCCCAGACTTCGAACACTGAAGCTTTCTTT. Filled out from reference TRBV5-4 and TRBJ1-1, the complete variable domain reads ETGVTQSPTHLIKTRGQQVTLRCSSQSGHNTVSWYQQALGQGPQFIFQYYREEENGRGNFPPRFSGLQFPNYSSELNVNALELDDSALYLCASSSQTSNTEAFFGQGTRLTVV.

V is TRBV5-1 and J is TRBJ2-1; weak D call: TRBD2 (6 bases). CDR3 length: 13 amino acids. Germline loops: CDR1 SGHRS, CDR2 YFSETQ. Trimming left V 0 bases short and J 10 bases short, with 11 bases between. The CDR3 coding sequence is TGCGCCAGCAGCTTGGAACTAGCTGGCGAGCAGTTCTTC. Encoded protein: CASSLELAGEQFF.

The genes are TRBV29-1 and TRBJ2-1, with 10 bases identical to TRBD2. Per the germline V gene, CDR1 is SQVTM and CDR2 is ANQGSEA. The CDR3 loop spans 13 amino acids. With 4 bases clipped from V and 9 bases from J, the junction kept 6 bases outside the gene matches. In nucleotides, the CDR3 is TGCAGCGTTGCCAGCGGGAGGGTAGGTGAGCAGTTCTTC. Translation: CSVASGRVGEQFF.

The chain couples TRBV19 to TRBJ1-1, with a weak D call TRBD1 (5 bases). The CDR3 spans 16 residues. Germline CDR1 and CDR2: LNHDA and SQIVND (reference sequence). The germline V and J ends were trimmed by 7 bases and 0 bases, with 18 bases remaining between them. CDR3 nucleotides: TGTGCCAGTACCCCCCGAGACAGCCTCATGAACACTGAAGCTTTCTTT. Amino acids: CASTPRDSLMNTEAFF.

This chain joins TRBV6-6 and TRBJ1-6, with D unclear. The length of the CDR3 is 13 residues. Germline V gives CDR1 MNHNY, CDR2 SVGAGI (reference sequence). V was trimmed by 5 bases and J by 6 bases, leaving 8 bases between them. As DNA, the CDR3 is TGTGCCAGCAGTGAGGGCGGTAATTCACCCCTCCACTTT. As protein: CASSEGGNSPLHF.

The J gene is TRBJ2-7, the V gene TRBV4-2; 7 bases are shared with TRBD2. Looked up from germline, CDR1 is LGHNA and CDR2 is YNFKEQ. With 0 bases clipped from V and 4 bases from J, the junction kept 6 bases outside the gene matches. CDR3 length: 15 residues. The CDR3 here is CASSQDRGGSYEQYF. The CDR3 nucleotides read TGTGCCAGCAGCCAAGATCGGGGCGGGAGTTACGAGCAGTACTTC.

This chain uses TRBV25-1 with TRBJ2-7; the match to TRBD2 covers 10 bases. The CDR3 covers 15 residues. V dropped 3 bases and J dropped 3; count of bases not matched to a gene: 5. From germline, CDR1 is MGHDK and CDR2 SYGVNS. The CDR3 nucleotides read TGTGCCAGCAGTGAGGCGGCTAGCGGGAGCTACGAGCAGTACTTC. Its translation: CASSEAASGSYEQYF.

The V gene is TRBV11-2, the J gene TRBJ1-1, with 7 bases aligning to TRBD1. This CDR3 has 14 residues. Germline V gene data show CDR1 as SGHAT and CDR2 as FQNNGV. The trim removed 4 bases at V and 4 bases at J, leaving 6 bases unmatched. The DNA for the CDR3 is TGTGCCAGCAGCTCGGGACAGCTGGCCACTGAAGCTTTCTTT. This sequence encodes CASSSGQLATEAFF.

This clone was observed a handful of times. V usage is TRBV18 and J usage is TRBJ1-1, with D unresolved. Trimming removed 3 bases at V and 6 bases at J, with 11 bases between. The CDR3 covers 13 residues. Germline CDR1 and CDR2: KGHSH and LQKENI. The CDR3 region has the DNA TGTGCCAGCTCACCTTCCGGAGCTGCTGAAGCTTTCTTT. Amino acids: CASSPSGAAEAFF.

The chain recombines TRBV7-9 with TRBJ1-5; D ambiguous. The V and J ends lost 5 bases and 4 bases respectively, with 12 bases between them. From germline, CDR1 is SEHNR and CDR2 FQNEAQ (reference sequence). The CDR3 is 14 amino acids. The CDR3 sequence is CASSPNRDNQPQHF. The DNA for the CDR3 is TGTGCCAGCAGCCCGAACAGAGATAATCAGCCCCAGCATTTT. Using reference TRBV7-9 and TRBJ1-5 for the parts outside the CDR3, the full variable domain is DTGVSQNPRHKITKRGQNVTFRCDPISEHNRLYWYRQTLGQGPEFLTYFQNEAQLEKSRLLSDRFSAERPKGSFSTLEIQRTEQGDSAMYLCASSPNRDNQPQHFGDGTRLSIL.

J is TRBJ1-1 and V is TRBV19; D unclear. V was shortened by 3 bases and J by 6 bases, with 8 bases between the two germline ends. This CDR3 has 12 amino acids. CDR1 is LNHDA and CDR2 is SQIVND in the germline V gene (reference sequence). Written as DNA, the CDR3 is TGTGCCAGTAGTATTATCGGGGCTGAAGCTTTCTTT. It codes for CASSIIGAEAFF. The full variable domain, in which reference TRBV19 and TRBJ1-1 provide the parts outside the CDR3, is DGGITQSPKYLFRKEGQNVTLSCEQNLNHDAMYWYRQDPGQGLRLIYYSQIVNDFQKGDIAEGYSVSREKKESFPLTVTSAQKNPTAFYLCASSIIGAEAFFGQGTRLTVV.

V is TRBV27 and J is TRBJ1-5; 7 bases line up with TRBD1. The CDR3 is 16 amino acids. The V gene end was trimmed by 4 bases and the J gene end by 3 bases; junction bases not matched to a gene: 9. Germline assignment: CDR1 MNHEY and CDR2 SMNVEV (reference sequence). The DNA of the CDR3 is TGTGCCAGCAGTTATAGCGGCAGGGGGTACAATCAGCCCCAGCATTTT. It translates to CASSYSGRGYNQPQHF.